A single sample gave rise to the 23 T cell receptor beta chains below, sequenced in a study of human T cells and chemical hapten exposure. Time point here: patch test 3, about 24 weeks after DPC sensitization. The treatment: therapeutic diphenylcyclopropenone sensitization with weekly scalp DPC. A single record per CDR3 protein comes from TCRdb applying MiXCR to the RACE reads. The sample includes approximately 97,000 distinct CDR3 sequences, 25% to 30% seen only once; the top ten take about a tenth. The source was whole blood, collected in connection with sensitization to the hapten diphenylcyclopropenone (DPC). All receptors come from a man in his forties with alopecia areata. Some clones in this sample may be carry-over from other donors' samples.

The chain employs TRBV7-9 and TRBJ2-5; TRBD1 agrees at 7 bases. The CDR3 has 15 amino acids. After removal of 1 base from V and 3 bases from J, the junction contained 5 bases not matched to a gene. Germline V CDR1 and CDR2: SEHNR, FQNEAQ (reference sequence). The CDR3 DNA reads TGTGCCAGCAGCTTAGGTGGGACAGAAAAAGAGACCCAGTACTTC. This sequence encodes CASSLGGTEKETQYF.

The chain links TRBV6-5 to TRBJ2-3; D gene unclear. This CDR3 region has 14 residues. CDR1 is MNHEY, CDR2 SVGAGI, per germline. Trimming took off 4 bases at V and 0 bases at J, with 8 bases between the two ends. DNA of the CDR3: TGTGCCAGCAGTTCCCAGGACAGCACAGATACGCAGTATTTT. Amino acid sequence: CASSSQDSTDTQYF.

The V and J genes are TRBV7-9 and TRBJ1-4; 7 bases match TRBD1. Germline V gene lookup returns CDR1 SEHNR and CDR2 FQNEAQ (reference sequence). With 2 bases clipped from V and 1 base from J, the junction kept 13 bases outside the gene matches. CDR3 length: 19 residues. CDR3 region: CASSLYVRTGLKTNEKLFF. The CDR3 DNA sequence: TGTGCCAGCAGCTTATATGTGAGGACAGGTCTGAAAACTAATGAAAAACTGTTTTTT.

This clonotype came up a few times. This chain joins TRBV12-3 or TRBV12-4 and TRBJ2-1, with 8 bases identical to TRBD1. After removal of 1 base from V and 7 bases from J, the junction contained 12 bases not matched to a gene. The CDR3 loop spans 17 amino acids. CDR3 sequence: CASSLVPLRGRVNEQFF. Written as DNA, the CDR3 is TGTGCCAGCAGTTTAGTGCCCCTCAGGGGGCGGGTTAATGAGCAGTTCTTC.

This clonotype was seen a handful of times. In DNA form, the CDR3 reads TGTGCCAGCTCAATGTCTGAGAACAGCTTGGATACGCAGTATTTT. Its translation is CASSMSENSLDTQYF. The J gene is TRBJ2-3, the V gene TRBV18; D call uncertain. Germline CDR1 is KGHSH and CDR2 is LQKENI. The CDR3 length is 15 residues. V was clipped by 5 bases and J by 6 bases, with 18 bases between them.

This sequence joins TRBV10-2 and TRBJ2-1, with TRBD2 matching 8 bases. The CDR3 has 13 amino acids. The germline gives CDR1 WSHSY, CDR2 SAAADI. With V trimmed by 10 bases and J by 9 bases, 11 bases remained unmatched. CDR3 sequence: CATKAGAHPEQFF. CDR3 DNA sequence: TGCGCCACCAAAGCGGGAGCCCACCCTGAGCAGTTCTTC.

DNA of the CDR3: TGTGCCAGCAGTTTGGGCAGGGGAACGACCGGGGAGCTGTTTTTT. This codes for CASSLGRGTTGELFF. This chain joins TRBV12-3 or TRBV12-4 and TRBJ2-2, with a tentative D call TRBD1 (6 bases). The CDR3 has 15 residues. Trimming left V 3 bases short and J 5 bases short, with 13 bases between.

CDR3 coding DNA: TGTGCCAGCAGTCCGGGGACAGGGACTGAAGCTTTCTTT. It encodes CASSPGTGTEAFF. The chain carries TRBV12-3 or TRBV12-4 and TRBJ1-1; 9 nucleotides line up with TRBD1. V was pared by 5 bases and J by 5 bases, with 3 bases of the junction left unmatched. This CDR3 has 13 residues.

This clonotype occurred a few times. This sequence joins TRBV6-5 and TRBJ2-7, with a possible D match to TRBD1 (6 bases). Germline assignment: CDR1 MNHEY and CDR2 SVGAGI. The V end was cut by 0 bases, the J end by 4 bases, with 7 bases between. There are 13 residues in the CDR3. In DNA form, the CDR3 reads TGTGCCAGCAGTTACTCGAGGGGGTACGAGCAGTACTTC. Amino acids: CASSYSRGYEQYF.

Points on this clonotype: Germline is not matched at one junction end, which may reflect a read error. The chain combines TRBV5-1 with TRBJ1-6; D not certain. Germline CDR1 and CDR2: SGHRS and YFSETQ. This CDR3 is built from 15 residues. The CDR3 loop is CACSLEPATNSPLHF. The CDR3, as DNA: TGCGCCTGCAGCTTGGAGCCAGCCACTAATTCACCCCTCCACTTT.

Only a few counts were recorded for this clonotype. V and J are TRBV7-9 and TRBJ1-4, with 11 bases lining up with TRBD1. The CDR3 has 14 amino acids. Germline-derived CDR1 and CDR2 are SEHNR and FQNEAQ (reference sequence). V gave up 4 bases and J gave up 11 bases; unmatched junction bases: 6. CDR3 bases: TGTGCCAGCAGCTCCGGACAGGGGGCCCTGAAACTGTTTTTT. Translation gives CASSSGQGALKLFF.

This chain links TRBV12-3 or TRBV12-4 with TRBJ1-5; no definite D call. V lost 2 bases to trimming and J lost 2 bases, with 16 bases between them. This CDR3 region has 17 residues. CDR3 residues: CASSLYFGGRGNQPQHF. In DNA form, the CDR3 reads TGTGCCAGCAGTTTATACTTCGGTGGCCGGGGCAATCAGCCCCAGCATTTT.

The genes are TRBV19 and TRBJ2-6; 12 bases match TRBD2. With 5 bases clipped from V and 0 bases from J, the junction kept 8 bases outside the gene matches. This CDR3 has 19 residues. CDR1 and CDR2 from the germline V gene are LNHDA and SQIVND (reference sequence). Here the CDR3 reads CASSVTSGRPFSGANVLTF. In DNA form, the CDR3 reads TGTGCCAGTAGTGTGACTAGCGGGAGACCATTCTCTGGGGCCAACGTCCTGACTTTC.

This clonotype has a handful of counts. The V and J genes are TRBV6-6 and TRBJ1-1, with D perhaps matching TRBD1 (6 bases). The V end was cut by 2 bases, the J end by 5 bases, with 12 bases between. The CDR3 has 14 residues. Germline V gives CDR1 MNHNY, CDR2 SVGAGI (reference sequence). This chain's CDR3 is CASSYKGGRTEAFF. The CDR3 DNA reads TGTGCCAGCAGTTACAAGGGGGGGCGGACTGAAGCTTTCTTT.

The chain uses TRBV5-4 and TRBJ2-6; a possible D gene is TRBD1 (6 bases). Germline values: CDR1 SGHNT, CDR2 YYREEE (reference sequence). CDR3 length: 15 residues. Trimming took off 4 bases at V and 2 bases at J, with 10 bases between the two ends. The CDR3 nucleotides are TGTGCCAGCAGCACACCAGGGGCTGGGGCCAACGTCCTGACTTTC. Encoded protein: CASSTPGAGANVLTF.

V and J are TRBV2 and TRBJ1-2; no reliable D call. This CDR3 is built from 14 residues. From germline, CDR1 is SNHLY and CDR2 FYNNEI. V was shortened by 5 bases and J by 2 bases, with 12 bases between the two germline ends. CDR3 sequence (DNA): TGTGCCAGCAGTCCCGACATGGGAAACTATGGCTACACCTTC. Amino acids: CASSPDMGNYGYTF. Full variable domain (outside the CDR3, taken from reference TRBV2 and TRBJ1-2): EPEVTQTPSHQVTQMGQEVILRCVPISNHLYFYWYRQILGQKVEFLVSFYNNEISEKSEIFDDQFSVERPDGSNFTLKIRSTKLEDSAMYFCASSPDMGNYGYTFGSGTRLTVV.

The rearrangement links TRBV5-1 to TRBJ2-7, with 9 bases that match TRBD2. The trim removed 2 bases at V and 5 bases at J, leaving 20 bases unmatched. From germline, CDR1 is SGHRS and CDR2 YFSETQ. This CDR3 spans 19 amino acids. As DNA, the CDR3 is TGCGCCAGCAGCTTCGCGGTTGGACGCTTTAGCGGGAGAAACAACGAGCAGTACTTC. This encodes CASSFAVGRFSGRNNEQYF. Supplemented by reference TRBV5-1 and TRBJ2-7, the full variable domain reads KAGVTQTPRYLIKTRGQQVTLSCSPISGHRSVSWYQQTPGQGLQFLFEYFSETQRNKGNFPGRFSGRQFSNSRSEMNVSTLELGDSALYLCASSFAVGRFSGRNNEQYFGPGTRLTVT.

The CDR3 DNA is TGTGCCAGACAGGGGGCGAATCAGCCCCAGCATTTT. Translating it yields CARQGANQPQHF. This chain connects TRBV7-3 to TRBJ1-5; 9 nucleotides match TRBD1. The CDR3 extends over 12 amino acids. V lost 9 bases, J lost 4 bases, and 1 base stayed unmatched. Germline lookup yields CDR1 SGHTA and CDR2 FQGTGA.

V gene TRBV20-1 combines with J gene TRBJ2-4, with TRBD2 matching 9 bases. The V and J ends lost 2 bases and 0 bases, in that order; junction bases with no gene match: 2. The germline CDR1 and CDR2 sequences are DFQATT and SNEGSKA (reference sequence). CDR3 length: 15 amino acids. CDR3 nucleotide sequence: TGCAGTGCTAGACTAGCGGGGAGAGCCAAAAACATTCAGTACTTC. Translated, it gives CSARLAGRAKNIQYF.

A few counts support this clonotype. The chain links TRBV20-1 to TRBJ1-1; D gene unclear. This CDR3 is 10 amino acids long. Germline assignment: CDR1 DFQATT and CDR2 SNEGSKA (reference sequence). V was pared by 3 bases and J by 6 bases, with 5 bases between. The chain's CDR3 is CSASKPEAFF. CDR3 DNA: TGCAGTGCTAGCAAACCTGAAGCTTTCTTT.

CDR3 bases: TGTGCCTCCTACAGGGGCTGGGGAAAAACTAGCGGGAGGTCACCAGATACGCAGTATTTT. It translates to CASYRGWGKTSGRSPDTQYF. This rearrangement joins TRBV28 to TRBJ2-3; 12 nucleotides agree with TRBD2. Per germline, CDR1 MDHEN and CDR2 SYDVKM. This CDR3 has 20 residues. The junction had 25 bases not matched to a gene; V was cut back by 11 bases and J by 4 bases. Variable domain in full (rest from reference TRBV28 and TRBJ2-3): DVKVTQSSRYLVKRTGEKVFLECVQDMDHENMFWYRQDPGLGLRLIYFSYDVKMKEKGDIPEGYSVSREKKERFSLILESASTNQTSMYLCASYRGWGKTSGRSPDTQYFGPGTRLTVL.

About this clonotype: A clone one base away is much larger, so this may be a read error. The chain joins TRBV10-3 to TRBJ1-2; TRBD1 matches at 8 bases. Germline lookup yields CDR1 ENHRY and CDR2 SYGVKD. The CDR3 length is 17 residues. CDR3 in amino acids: CAISDGAGGEANYGDTF. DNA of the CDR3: TGTGCCATCAGTGATGGGGCAGGGGGCGAAGCTAACTATGGCGACACCTTC.

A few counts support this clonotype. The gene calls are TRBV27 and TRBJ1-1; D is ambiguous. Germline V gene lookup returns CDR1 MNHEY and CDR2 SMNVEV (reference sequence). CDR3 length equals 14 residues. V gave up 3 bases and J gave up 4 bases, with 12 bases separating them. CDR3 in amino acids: CASSFERSGTEAFF. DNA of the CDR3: TGTGCCAGCAGTTTCGAACGCTCAGGCACTGAAGCTTTCTTT.